Following are 19 T cell receptor beta chains from one sample sequenced in a study of T cells in Graves' hyperthyroidism and ophthalmopathy. Researchers amplified the TCR beta CDR3 regions from RNA transcripts. A set of HTBI primers served as the primers for a first-round RT-PCR of the TCR CDR3. One entry per CDR3 protein, called by TCRdb with MiXCR from the multiplex PCR reads. Here the sample spans about 400,000 distinct CDR3 sequences, 11% to 15% being singletons. Sequencing was done on a sample of blood. The receptors originated from a man aged 50-59 years with Graves' ophthalmopathy.

In its sample, this clonotype was seen many times. The chain couples TRBV5-5 to TRBJ2-3, with 7 bases that match TRBD2. There are 16 residues in the CDR3. Germline CDR1 and CDR2: SGHKS and YYEKEE (reference sequence). With V trimmed by 1 base and J by 1 base, 6 bases remained unmatched. The CDR3 is CASSLSAGAGTDTQYF. Here the CDR3 DNA reads TGTGCCAGCAGCTTGTCTGCGGGAGCAGGCACAGATACGCAGTATTTT.

This clonotype occurred many times. The chain couples TRBV15 to TRBJ2-5, with a weak D call TRBD1 (7 bases). From germline, CDR1 is LNHNV and CDR2 YYDKDF (reference sequence). This CDR3 comprises 14 residues. Trimming took 1 base from V and 5 from J, leaving 11 bases between them. CDR3 protein: CATSRGAGGETQYF. The CDR3 nucleotides read TGTGCCACCAGCAGAGGGGCAGGGGGGGAGACCCAGTACTTC.

In this sample, this clonotype turned up many times. CDR3 protein: CASSYLAGGTSYEQYF. The CDR3 region has the DNA TGTGCCAGTAGTTACCTAGCGGGAGGAACGTCCTACGAGCAGTACTTC. This sequence joins TRBV19 and TRBJ2-7; TRBD2 matches at 11 bases. Germline CDR1 and CDR2: LNHDA and SQIVND (reference sequence). The CDR3 spans 16 residues. V trimming: 5 bases; J trimming: 1 base; junction bases outside the gene matches: 7. Supplemented by reference TRBV19 and TRBJ2-7, the full variable domain reads DGGITQSPKYLFRKEGQNVTLSCEQNLNHDAMYWYRQDPGQGLRLIYYSQIVNDFQKGDIAEGYSVSREKKESFPLTVTSAQKNPTAFYLCASSYLAGGTSYEQYFGPGTRLTVT.

The genes are TRBV20-1 and TRBJ1-4; D ambiguous. Germline CDR1 and CDR2: DFQATT and SNEGSKA (reference sequence). CDR3 length: 11 residues. The V end lost 7 bases, the J end lost 2 bases, and 5 bases lay between the germline ends. This chain's CDR3 is CSGETNEKLFF. The CDR3, as DNA: TGCAGTGGGGAGACTAATGAAAAACTGTTTTTT.

This clonotype was seen many times. The chain couples TRBV6-1 to TRBJ1-1, with 7 bases identical to TRBD1. Losses at the gene ends were 5 bases for V and 1 base for J; bases not matched to a gene: 10. Per germline, CDR1 MNHNS and CDR2 SASEGT. This CDR3 has 16 amino acids. CDR3 nucleotides: TGTGCCAGCAGTTACGGAATAGGGACAGCGAACACTGAAGCTTTCTTT. Its protein product is CASSYGIGTANTEAFF.

The table lists this clonotype with many counts. The CDR3 DNA sequence: TGTGCCAGCAGCTTATTCGGGACAGGGAAAGACGAGCAGTACTTC. Translation: CASSLFGTGKDEQYF. This sequence joins TRBV7-8 and TRBJ2-7; 9 bases match TRBD1. The J segment lost 5 bases and the V segment lost 2 bases, leaving 7 bases of the junction unmatched. The CDR3 runs to 15 residues. Germline V gene lookup returns CDR1 SGHVS and CDR2 FQNEAQ.

This chain connects TRBV29-1 to TRBJ2-7; a possible D gene is TRBD1 (6 bases). The CDR3 length is 13 residues. Germline values: CDR1 SQVTM, CDR2 ANQGSEA. V was pared by 6 bases and J by 2 bases, with 14 bases between. DNA for the CDR3: TGCAGCGTAACAGGGACACTGGCCTACGAGCAGTACTTC. Protein product: CSVTGTLAYEQYF.

This clonotype appeared many times. V is TRBV5-1 and J is TRBJ2-7, with TRBD1 matching 10 bases. The CDR3 spans 15 residues. V was clipped by 0 bases and J by 5 bases; unmatched bases: 5. Germline-derived CDR1 and CDR2 are SGHRS and YFSETQ. The DNA of the CDR3 is TGCGCCAGCAGCTTGGCCGGGACAGGGGTCCACGAGCAGTACTTC. Its translation: CASSLAGTGVHEQYF.

The chain uses TRBV28 and TRBJ2-7; 12 nucleotides agree with TRBD2. CDR1 is MDHEN, CDR2 SYDVKM, per germline. The CDR3 has 17 amino acids. Trimming took 6 bases from V and 0 from J; bases not matched to a gene: 9. CDR3 in DNA: TGTGCCAGCAGCCCCAGACTAGCGGGGGATAGCTCCTACGAGCAGTACTTC. Its translation is CASSPRLAGDSSYEQYF.

This clonotype was recorded a few times. The chain recombines TRBV27 with TRBJ2-1; D remains unclear. In germline, CDR1 is MNHEY, CDR2 SMNVEV (reference sequence). Trimming stripped 5 bases from V and 6 bases from J, with 26 bases between. This CDR3 is 18 amino acids long. CDR3 bases: TGTGCCAGCAGTAACCACCTGGGTTGGGGTCCGAAACTCAATGAGCAGTTCTTC. Its protein product is CASSNHLGWGPKLNEQFF.

The gene calls are TRBV5-6 and TRBJ1-4; D is possibly TRBD1 (5 bases). Per the germline V gene, CDR1 is SGHDT and CDR2 is YYEEEE. The CDR3 is 12 amino acids. Trimming took 1 base from V and 12 from J, leaving 10 bases between them. The DNA of the CDR3 is TGTGCCAGCAGCTTGCGAGGGACGGAACTGTTTTTT. Translating gives CASSLRGTELFF.

The sample holds many counts of this clonotype. The chain carries TRBV20-1 and TRBJ2-1; either TRBD1 or TRBD2 may fit D (5 bases each). The CDR3 consists of 15 residues. The V end lost 5 bases, the J end lost 3 bases, and 17 bases lay between the germline ends. Germline CDR1 and CDR2: DFQATT and SNEGSKA (reference sequence). CDR3 DNA: TGCAGTGCTCGCCTCCCCGGGACCCACTACAATGAGCAGTTCTTC. This codes for CSARLPGTHYNEQFF.

The chain combines TRBV9 with TRBJ2-7; D is tentatively TRBD1 or TRBD2 (6 bases each). V lost 0 bases to trimming and J lost 0 bases, with 13 bases between them. Per germline, CDR1 SGDLS and CDR2 YYNGEE. CDR3 length: 16 amino acids. The CDR3 spells CASSVDEGGGSYEQYF. The DNA for the CDR3 is TGTGCCAGCAGCGTAGACGAGGGGGGTGGCTCCTACGAGCAGTACTTC.

This clonotype appeared many times. This sequence joins TRBV5-1 and TRBJ2-2; D is perhaps TRBD1 (6 bases). This CDR3 is built from 18 residues. The V gene lost 4 bases and the J gene lost 4 bases, with 23 bases spanning the gap. Germline V gives CDR1 SGHRS, CDR2 YFSETQ. The CDR3 region is CASSPGDNLLGSTGELFF. The CDR3 coding sequence is TGCGCCAGCAGCCCCGGGGACAATTTGCTTGGGAGCACCGGGGAGCTGTTTTTT.

Ten or more counts support this clonotype. This chain links TRBV27 with TRBJ1-1; possible D gene TRBD1, 5 bases. V was cut by 3 bases and J by 1 base, with 15 bases left in between. The CDR3 contains 16 residues. The germline V gene encodes CDR1 MNHEY and CDR2 SMNVEV (reference sequence). CDR3 loop: CASSFKGLRENTEAFF. The CDR3 DNA reads TGTGCCAGCAGTTTTAAGGGGCTGCGGGAGAACACTGAAGCTTTCTTT.

V gene TRBV18 combines with J gene TRBJ1-3, with D possibly being TRBD1 (5 bases). The CDR3 covers 17 residues. Germline V gene sequence: CDR1 KGHSH, CDR2 LQKENI. Trimming cost V 3 bases and J 1 base, with 16 bases left between them. The DNA of the CDR3 is TGTGCCAGCTCACCTGCCAGGGTGTTTGTTTCTGGAAACACCATATATTTT. Translated: CASSPARVFVSGNTIYF.

This clonotype has a count of ten or more. V gene TRBV5-1 combines with J gene TRBJ2-7; perhaps TRBD2 as D (6 bases). Germline assignment: CDR1 SGHRS and CDR2 YFSETQ. The CDR3 runs 17 residues. With 0 bases removed from V and 4 bases from J, the gap between germline ends came to 20 bases. The CDR3 here is CASSLDVRTNSPYEQYF. In nucleotides, the CDR3 is TGCGCCAGCAGCTTGGATGTCCGGACTAACAGCCCTTACGAGCAGTACTTC.

V is TRBV4-1 and J is TRBJ2-1; 7 bases map to TRBD1. Germline V gene lookup returns CDR1 MGHRA and CDR2 YSYEKL. Unmatched junction bases numbered 12, after V lost 3 bases and J lost 7 bases. The CDR3 is 16 amino acids. The CDR3 bases are TGCGCCAGCAGCCACCCCTGGCAGGGGGTTGGGAATGAGCAGTTCTTC. Translation: CASSHPWQGVGNEQFF.

This clonotype was detected ten times or more. The chain employs TRBV13 and TRBJ2-3; tentatively, D is TRBD2 (5 bases). The CDR3 totals 13 residues. The V end lost 0 bases, the J end lost 4 bases, and 5 bases lay between the germline ends. The germline CDR1 and CDR2 sequences are PRHDT and FYEKMQ (reference sequence). The CDR3 region has the DNA TGTGCCAGCAGCTTAGGGGACTCAGATACGCAGTATTTT. Its translation: CASSLGDSDTQYF.